Listed here are 24 T cell receptor beta chains from one sample, sequenced in a study of blood T cell repertoires in COVID-19. Measured with immunoSEQ multiplex PCR; TCRdb has only the in-frame clones, and not every one. The table records some 48,000 clones, 87% of them present only once. The sequenced material came from peripheral blood. The receptor set was obtained from a woman older than 75 in a cohort sampled during active or convalescent COVID-19.

J is TRBJ2-7 and V is TRBV7-8; 7 nucleotides line up with TRBD1. The V gene end was trimmed by 5 bases and the J gene end by 0 bases; junction bases not matched to a gene: 10. Germline-derived CDR1 and CDR2 are SGHVS and FQNEAQ. The CDR3 is 16 amino acids. The CDR3, as DNA: TGTGCCAGCAGCCGAACGACAGGGTCGAGCTCCTACGAGCAGTACTTC. Amino acids: CASSRTTGSSSYEQYF.

The V call is TRBV9, the J call TRBJ2-6; D is ambiguous. Germline CDR1 reads SGDLS; CDR2 reads YYNGEE. The CDR3 has 14 amino acids. V was cut by 3 bases and J by 2 bases, with 6 bases left in between. The CDR3 nucleotides are TGTGCCAGCAGCGCCGGTCCTGGGGCCAACGTCCTGACTTTC. It is translated as CASSAGPGANVLTF.

The rearrangement links TRBV12-3 or TRBV12-4 to TRBJ1-5, with D uncertain. Trimming cost V 3 bases and J 7 bases, with 7 bases left between them. The CDR3 is made up of 12 amino acids. CDR3 sequence: CASSFPGQPQHF. The CDR3 DNA sequence: TGTGCCAGCAGTTTCCCAGGACAGCCCCAGCATTTT.

This clone was recorded only once. V and J are TRBV2 and TRBJ2-1, with D possibly TRBD2 on 5 matching bases. Trimming removed 4 bases at V and 2 bases at J, with 12 bases between. This CDR3 spans 15 amino acids. Germline loops: CDR1 SNHLY, CDR2 FYNNEI. The CDR3 loop is CASSVGLAPYNEQFF. The DNA of the CDR3 is TGTGCCAGCAGTGTCGGGCTAGCCCCCTACAATGAGCAGTTCTTC.

The V and J genes are TRBV18 and TRBJ1-2, with 9 bases matching TRBD1. The CDR3 has 16 residues. Germline lookup yields CDR1 KGHSH and CDR2 LQKENI. Unmatched junction bases numbered 9, after V lost 1 base and J lost 6 bases. The CDR3 region has the DNA TGTGCCAGCTCACCACGGTTAGGACAGGGGCTGAATGGCTACACCTTC. The encoded protein is CASSPRLGQGLNGYTF.

This clone occurred once. The V and J genes are TRBV24-1 and TRBJ2-3; unclear D gene. The ends were cut back, 6 bases at V and 4 bases at J, with 19 bases in the middle. The CDR3 has 16 amino acids. Germline V gives CDR1 KGHDR, CDR2 SFDVKD. CDR3 region: CATSPGEVYPPDTQYF. The CDR3 coding sequence is TGTGCCACCAGTCCCGGAGAGGTCTACCCCCCAGATACGCAGTATTTT.

The chain uses TRBV6-5 and TRBJ2-7; D ambiguous. CDR1 MNHEY and CDR2 SVGAGI come from the germline V gene. V lost 7 bases and J 6 bases, leaving 13 bases between the germline ends. CDR3 length: 12 residues. CDR3 in DNA: TGTGCCAGCACAAGTCTCCTAGGCGAGCAGTACTTC. Translation gives CASTSLLGEQYF.

The chain couples TRBV11-3 to TRBJ1-2; 7 positions agree with TRBD1. The V gene's germline CDR1 is SGHNT and CDR2 YENEEA. The CDR3 loop spans 14 amino acids. With 4 bases clipped from V and 2 bases from J, the junction kept 4 bases outside the gene matches. DNA of the CDR3: TGTGCCAGCAGCTCATTGACAGGGAACTATGGCTACACCTTC. This encodes CASSSLTGNYGYTF. The full variable domain, completed using reference TRBV11-3 and TRBJ1-2, is EAGVVQSPRYKIIEKKQPVAFWCNPISGHNTLYWYLQNLGQGPELLIRYENEEAVDDSQLPKDRFSAERLKGVDSTLKIQPAELGDSAVYLCASSSLTGNYGYTFGSGTRLTVV.

The chain employs TRBV4-3 and TRBJ1-1; D unclear. The CDR3 has 13 residues. V was pared by 6 bases and J by 2 bases, with 10 bases between. CDR1 and CDR2 (germline): LGHNA, YSLEER. CDR3 amino acids: CASSSDTNTEAFF. CDR3 nucleotides: TGCGCCAGCAGTTCAGACACAAACACTGAAGCTTTCTTT.

The chain combines TRBV7-9 with TRBJ2-7; 9 bases map to TRBD1. Germline V gene data show CDR1 as SEHNR and CDR2 as FQNEAQ (reference sequence). This CDR3 has 15 amino acids. Losses at the gene ends were 4 bases for V and 2 bases for J; bases not matched to a gene: 6. CDR3 coding DNA: TGTGCCAGCAGCTCGGACAGGGGAGTCCCCTACGAGCAGTACTTC. It is translated as CASSSDRGVPYEQYF.

The rearrangement links TRBV6-5 to TRBJ2-7; D possibly corresponds to TRBD2 (5 bases). V was shortened by 6 bases and J by 2 bases, with 11 bases between the two germline ends. The V gene's germline CDR1 is MNHEY and CDR2 SVGAGI. This CDR3 comprises 13 residues. CDR3 sequence: CASSEGLTYEQYF. Written as DNA, the CDR3 is TGTGCCAGCAGCGAGGGCCTTACCTACGAGCAGTACTTC.

CDR3: CASSWGPLLAYNEQFF. The CDR3 bases are TGTGCCAGCAGCTGGGGTCCATTACTAGCGTACAATGAGCAGTTCTTC. The genes are TRBV2 and TRBJ2-1, with 7 bases aligning to TRBD2. This CDR3 contains 16 residues. Trimming took 6 bases from V and 4 from J; bases not matched to a gene: 12. Germline loops: CDR1 SNHLY, CDR2 FYNNEI.

The chain recombines TRBV11-2 with TRBJ1-1, with 7 bases that match TRBD1. The CDR3 sequence is 15 residues long. The germline V gene encodes CDR1 SGHAT and CDR2 FQNNGV. V shed 1 base, J shed 4 bases, and the junction held 6 bases outside the gene matches. The CDR3: CASSLVRGRGTEAFF. CDR3 nucleotide sequence: TGTGCCAGCAGCTTAGTGAGGGGGCGCGGCACTGAAGCTTTCTTT.

V gene TRBV5-6 combines with J gene TRBJ2-2; D is ambiguous. Germline-derived CDR1 and CDR2 are SGHDT and YYEEEE. The CDR3 is 12 residues long. Trimming removed 4 bases at V and 3 bases at J, with 4 bases between. DNA for the CDR3: TGTGCCAGCAGCCCGTACACCGGGGAGCTGTTTTTT. It encodes CASSPYTGELFF.

This clone has just one count. V usage is TRBV7-3 and J usage is TRBJ2-1; TRBD2 matches at 12 bases. Germline V gene data show CDR1 as SGHTA and CDR2 as FQGTGA. V shed 2 bases, J shed 7 bases, and the junction held 3 bases outside the gene matches. This CDR3 is 15 amino acids long. The CDR3 loop reads CASSLELAGGNEQFF. The CDR3 DNA sequence: TGTGCCAGCAGCTTAGAACTAGCGGGGGGAAATGAGCAGTTCTTC.

The chain links TRBV30 to TRBJ2-7, with D unclear. Germline V gene sequence: CDR1 GTSNPN, CDR2 SVGIG (reference sequence). This CDR3 has 8 amino acids. The chain's CDR3 is CAWILTEV. Here the CDR3 DNA reads TGTGCCTGGATACTGACGGAGGTC.

The chain couples TRBV5-1 to TRBJ1-1, with 8 positions matching TRBD1. Germline lookup yields CDR1 SGHRS and CDR2 YFSETQ. V trimming: 6 bases; J trimming: 4 bases; junction bases outside the gene matches: 11. The CDR3 sequence is 15 residues long. CDR3 nucleotide sequence: TGCGCCAGCACAACCCTAACAGGGGGGCCCACTGAAGCTTTCTTT. This sequence encodes CASTTLTGGPTEAFF. The full variable domain, with the rest looked up from reference TRBV5-1 and TRBJ1-1, is KAGVTQTPRYLIKTRGQQVTLSCSPISGHRSVSWYQQTPGQGLQFLFEYFSETQRNKGNFPGRFSGRQFSNSRSEMNVSTLELGDSALYLCASTTLTGGPTEAFFGQGTRLTVV.

V and J are TRBV2 and TRBJ2-2; D not certain. Trimming left V 5 bases short and J 0 bases short, with 7 bases between. Looked up from germline, CDR1 is SNHLY and CDR2 is FYNNEI. The CDR3 covers 14 residues. CDR3 region: CASSREPNTGELFF. The CDR3 bases are TGTGCCAGCAGTAGAGAGCCGAACACCGGGGAGCTGTTTTTT. Combining the CDR3 with reference TRBV2 and TRBJ2-2 gives the whole variable domain EPEVTQTPSHQVTQMGQEVILRCVPISNHLYFYWYRQILGQKVEFLVSFYNNEISEKSEIFDDQFSVERPDGSNFTLKIRSTKLEDSAMYFCASSREPNTGELFFGEGSRLTVL.

The chain links TRBV2 to TRBJ2-2; D unresolved. This CDR3 is built from 13 residues. The germline CDR1 and CDR2 sequences are SNHLY and FYNNEI. V lost 4 bases to trimming and J lost 4 bases, with 7 bases between them. CDR3 DNA sequence: TGTGCCAGCAGTGTCAGGCTCACCGGGGAGCTGTTTTTT. This codes for CASSVRLTGELFF.

The chain has TRBV25-1 and TRBJ1-6; D ambiguous. Between the trimmed V and J ends, which lost 3 bases and 12 bases, there was a span of 15 bases. Germline CDR1 is MGHDK and CDR2 is SYGVNS. This CDR3 spans 14 amino acids. The CDR3 sequence: CASSDPGLSKPLHF. The CDR3, as DNA: TGTGCCAGCAGTGACCCAGGACTATCGAAACCCCTCCACTTT.

The CDR3 loop reads CASSFPSSGVSTDTQYF. In DNA, the CDR3 is TGTGCCAGCAGCTTCCCCTCTAGCGGAGTAAGCACAGATACGCAGTATTTT. This chain joins TRBV7-2 and TRBJ2-3; 7 bases map to TRBD2. The J segment lost 0 bases and the V segment lost 3 bases, leaving 9 bases of the junction unmatched. CDR3 length: 17 residues. The V gene's germline CDR1 is SGHTA and CDR2 FQGNSA.

This clone is a singleton in its sample. V and J are TRBV5-1 and TRBJ1-2; 7 bases fit TRBD1. Germline CDR1 and CDR2: SGHRS and YFSETQ. The V segment lost 4 bases and the J segment 2 bases; nucleotides outside the gene matches: 5. The CDR3 runs 14 residues. The CDR3 DNA reads TGCGCCAGCAGCCCATCGGGACAGAACTATGGCTACACCTTC. The encoded protein is CASSPSGQNYGYTF.

The chain links TRBV27 to TRBJ1-5; D uncertain. Germline V lookup: CDR1 MNHEY, CDR2 SMNVEV (reference sequence). Between the trimmed V and J ends, which lost 2 bases and 3 bases, there was a span of 5 bases. This CDR3 comprises 13 residues. CDR3: CASSLQLNQPQHF. CDR3 nucleotide sequence: TGTGCCAGCAGTTTACAACTCAATCAGCCCCAGCATTTT.

This clone was detected a few times. This chain connects TRBV19 to TRBJ1-1; D perhaps matches TRBD1 (6 bases). The CDR3 runs to 11 residues. Germline-derived CDR1 and CDR2 are LNHDA and SQIVND (reference sequence). The V end lost 5 bases, the J end lost 5 bases, and 6 bases lay between the germline ends. The CDR3 here is CASSDRTEAFF. CDR3 in DNA: TGTGCCAGTAGTGACAGGACTGAAGCTTTCTTT. The full variable domain, with the rest looked up from reference TRBV19 and TRBJ1-1, is DGGITQSPKYLFRKEGQNVTLSCEQNLNHDAMYWYRQDPGQGLRLIYYSQIVNDFQKGDIAEGYSVSREKKESFPLTVTSAQKNPTAFYLCASSDRTEAFFGQGTRLTVV.